These T cell receptor beta chains were read from a single sample in a study of CD8 T cells in Susac syndrome. MiXCR, applied by TCRdb to the immunoSEQ multiplex PCR reads, yields one record per CDR3 protein. The sample contains 77,000 or so distinct CDR3 sequences, roughly 91% of which appear only once. The sequenced material came from CD4+ T cells from PBMCs. The receptor set was obtained from a human donor with Susac syndrome. The CDR3 runs from the conserved cysteine through the conserved F or W. A D gene is named only where the DNA matches it firmly. For some rows the clone size is stated as once, few or many, or as a class when expanded; others skip it.

cdr3_nt: TGTGCCACCAGTGAGGGATACAATGAGCAGTTCTTC
cdr3_aa: CATSEGYNEQFF
clone_size: .
v_call: TRBV24-1
d_call: .
j_call: TRBJ2-1

cdr3_nt: TGTGCCAGCAGCTTAGTTGGGACTAGCGGGGGGGCCGAGACCCAGTACTTC
cdr3_aa: CASSLVGTSGGAETQYF
clone_size: .
v_call: TRBV7-7
d_call: TRBD2
j_call: TRBJ2-5

cdr3_nt: TGCAGCGTCGCCCGAGGGACAGGGGATGATACCTACGAGCAGTACTTC
cdr3_aa: CSVARGTGDDTYEQYF
clone_size: .
v_call: TRBV29-1
d_call: TRBD1
j_call: TRBJ2-7

cdr3_nt: TGCGCCAGCAGCAAAGGGACAGGGGGTTTGAACACTGAAGCTTTCTTT
cdr3_aa: CASSKGTGGLNTEAFF
clone_size: .
v_call: TRBV5-1
d_call: TRBD1
j_call: TRBJ1-1

cdr3_nt: TGTGCCAGCAGCTTAAGGGACCGTTCTAATTCACCCCTCCACTTT
cdr3_aa: CASSLRDRSNSPLHF
clone_size: few
v_call: TRBV7-2
d_call: .
j_call: TRBJ1-6

cdr3_nt: TGTGCCAGCAGCCCGGACAGGGCCGAAATGCAGTATTTT
cdr3_aa: CASSPDRAEMQYF
clone_size: .
v_call: TRBV7-2
d_call: TRBD1
j_call: TRBJ2-3

cdr3_nt: TGTGCCAGCAGCCGCGGACAGGGAGCGACCCAGTACTTC
cdr3_aa: CASSRGQGATQYF
clone_size: .
v_call: TRBV7-9
d_call: TRBD1
j_call: TRBJ2-5

cdr3_nt: TGTGCCACCAGTGGGCTAGCGCACTCCTACAATGAGCAGTTCTTC
cdr3_aa: CATSGLAHSYNEQFF
clone_size: .
v_call: TRBV24-1
d_call: .
j_call: TRBJ2-1

cdr3_nt: TGTGCCAGCAGCCAAGTTGCAGCCTATGGCTACACCTTC
cdr3_aa: CASSQVAAYGYTF
clone_size: .
v_call: TRBV14
d_call: .
j_call: TRBJ1-2

cdr3_nt: TGTGCCTGGAGTGTACAGCAGGGAAACCAGCCCCAGCATTTT
cdr3_aa: CAWSVQQGNQPQHF
clone_size: once
v_call: TRBV30
d_call: .
j_call: TRBJ1-5

cdr3_nt: TGTGCCAGCAGTTTATGGACTAGCGGGAGGGCCAATGAGCAGTTCTTC
cdr3_aa: CASSLWTSGRANEQFF
clone_size: .
v_call: TRBV27
d_call: TRBD2
j_call: TRBJ2-1

cdr3_nt: TGTGCCATCAGTGAGGAGTTAGGGACCGTAGCCAAAAACATTCAGTACTTC
cdr3_aa: CAISEELGTVAKNIQYF
clone_size: .
v_call: TRBV10-3
d_call: .
j_call: TRBJ2-4

cdr3_nt: TGCGCCAGCAGCCAAGATCTGGATGTGGACTACACCTTC
cdr3_aa: CASSQDLDVDYTF
clone_size: .
v_call: TRBV4-1
d_call: .
j_call: TRBJ1-2

cdr3_nt: TGTGCCAGCAGAGGGTATAGCAATCAGCCCCAGCATTTT
cdr3_aa: CASRGYSNQPQHF
clone_size: .
v_call: TRBV2
d_call: .
j_call: TRBJ1-5

cdr3_nt: TGTGCCAGCAAAGAGGGGGGGGGAGGCTACGAGCAGTACTTC
cdr3_aa: CASKEGGGGYEQYF
clone_size: .
v_call: TRBV6-6
d_call: .
j_call: TRBJ2-7